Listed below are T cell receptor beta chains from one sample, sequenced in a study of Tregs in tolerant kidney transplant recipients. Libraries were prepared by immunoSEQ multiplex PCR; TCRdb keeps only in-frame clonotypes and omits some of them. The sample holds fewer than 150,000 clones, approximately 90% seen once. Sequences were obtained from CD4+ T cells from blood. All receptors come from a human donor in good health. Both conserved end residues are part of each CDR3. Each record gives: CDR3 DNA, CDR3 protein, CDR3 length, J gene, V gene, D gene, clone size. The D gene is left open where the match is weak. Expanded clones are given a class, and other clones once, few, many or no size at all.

cdr3_nt: TGCGCCAGCATCCGGGACAGGGGCATAAATGAGCAGTTCTTC; cdr3_aa: CASIRDRGINEQFF; cdr3_length: 14; j_call: TRBJ2-1; v_call: TRBV5-1; d_call: TRBD1; clone_size: .
cdr3_nt: TGTGCCAGCAGCTTAGTTGGGGGGCGGAACACTGAAGCTTTCTTT; cdr3_aa: CASSLVGGRNTEAFF; cdr3_length: 15; j_call: TRBJ1-1; v_call: TRBV7-9; d_call: .; clone_size: .
cdr3_nt: TGTGCCAGCAGCGTAGGGGACACAGCTCGCAAACTGTTTTTT; cdr3_aa: CASSVGDTARKLFF; cdr3_length: 14; j_call: TRBJ1-4; v_call: TRBV9; d_call: .; clone_size: .
cdr3_nt: TGTGCCAGCAGTTTTGTTGCGGGAGCCTACAATGAGCAGTTCTTC; cdr3_aa: CASSFVAGAYNEQFF; cdr3_length: 15; j_call: TRBJ2-1; v_call: TRBV27; d_call: TRBD2; clone_size: .
cdr3_nt: TGTGCCAGCAGCTTCCGCCCAGGGGGTAACTATGGCTACACCTTC; cdr3_aa: CASSFRPGGNYGYTF; cdr3_length: 15; j_call: TRBJ1-2; v_call: TRBV11-2; d_call: TRBD1; clone_size: once
cdr3_nt: TGTGCCAGCTCACCACCGGGGCAGAGCTACGAGCAGTACTTC; cdr3_aa: CASSPPGQSYEQYF; cdr3_length: 14; j_call: TRBJ2-7; v_call: TRBV18; d_call: .; clone_size: .
cdr3_nt: TGTGCCCCGGAGATGGGGACCCCCTACGAGCAGTACTTC; cdr3_aa: CAPEMGTPYEQYF; cdr3_length: 13; j_call: TRBJ2-7; v_call: TRBV10-3; d_call: .; clone_size: .
cdr3_nt: TGCGCCAGCAGCTTGGAGACAGGTCGGAACACTGAAGCTTTCTTT; cdr3_aa: CASSLETGRNTEAFF; cdr3_length: 15; j_call: TRBJ1-1; v_call: TRBV5-1; d_call: .; clone_size: .
cdr3_nt: TGTGCCAGCAGCTCTCGGTCGTCGGAAGCTGAAGCTTTCTTT; cdr3_aa: CASSSRSSEAEAFF; cdr3_length: 14; j_call: TRBJ1-1; v_call: TRBV7-2; d_call: .; clone_size: many
cdr3_nt: TGTGCCAGTAGCTACAGAGGGGACTATGGCTACACCTTC; cdr3_aa: CASSYRGDYGYTF; cdr3_length: 13; j_call: TRBJ1-2; v_call: TRBV19; d_call: .; clone_size: .
cdr3_nt: TGCAGCGTTGAAGAAGGCCACCCGTACCAAGAGACCCAGTACTTC; cdr3_aa: CSVEEGHPYQETQYF; cdr3_length: 15; j_call: TRBJ2-5; v_call: TRBV29-1; d_call: .; clone_size: .
cdr3_nt: TGTGCCAGCAGCCAAGATGTAACGGGAGGTGGAGGGGAGACCCAGTACTTC; cdr3_aa: CASSQDVTGGGGETQYF; cdr3_length: 17; j_call: TRBJ2-5; v_call: TRBV4-2; d_call: TRBD2; clone_size: .
cdr3_nt: TGCGCCAGCAGCTCGACAGCGAACACTGAAGCTTTCTTT; cdr3_aa: CASSSTANTEAFF; cdr3_length: 13; j_call: TRBJ1-1; v_call: TRBV5-1; d_call: .; clone_size: .
cdr3_nt: TGTGCCAGTAGGTCAGGGGCTTGGAGCACTGAAGCTTTCTTT; cdr3_aa: CASRSGAWSTEAFF; cdr3_length: 14; j_call: TRBJ1-1; v_call: TRBV19; d_call: .; clone_size: .
cdr3_nt: TGTGCCAGTAGTTGGTACGCCGATAGCAATCAGCCCCAGCATTTT; cdr3_aa: CASSWYADSNQPQHF; cdr3_length: 15; j_call: TRBJ1-5; v_call: TRBV19; d_call: .; clone_size: .
cdr3_nt: TGTGCCAGCAGTCGGGGGCTCAACACCGGGGAGCTGTTTTTT; cdr3_aa: CASSRGLNTGELFF; cdr3_length: 14; j_call: TRBJ2-2; v_call: TRBV6-5; d_call: .; clone_size: many
cdr3_nt: TGTGCTAGTCTTGGGCACGCTAGCACAGATACGCAGTATTTT; cdr3_aa: CASLGHASTDTQYF; cdr3_length: 14; j_call: TRBJ2-3; v_call: TRBV12-5; d_call: .; clone_size: .
cdr3_nt: TGTGCCATCAGCACCGGGGGCAATCAGCCCCAGCATTTT; cdr3_aa: CAISTGGNQPQHF; cdr3_length: 13; j_call: TRBJ1-5; v_call: TRBV10-3; d_call: .; clone_size: .
cdr3_nt: TGTGCCAGCAACCTAGCGGGGGGTTCCTACGAGCAGTACTTC; cdr3_aa: CASNLAGGSYEQYF; cdr3_length: 14; j_call: TRBJ2-7; v_call: TRBV2; d_call: TRBD2; clone_size: .
cdr3_nt: TGCGCCAGCAGCTTGGCGGTAGCGGGGGCCACAGATACGCAGTATTTT; cdr3_aa: CASSLAVAGATDTQYF; cdr3_length: 16; j_call: TRBJ2-3; v_call: TRBV5-1; d_call: TRBD2; clone_size: .
cdr3_nt: TGCGCCAGCAGCGAGGGGTCAGGGACTAATGAAAAACTGTTTTTT; cdr3_aa: CASSEGSGTNEKLFF; cdr3_length: 15; j_call: TRBJ1-4; v_call: TRBV5-1; d_call: .; clone_size: .
cdr3_nt: TGCAGCGCCGGGGGACAGGGGGCCGGCTCCCCCTTC; cdr3_aa: CSAGGQGAGSPF; cdr3_length: 12; j_call: TRBJ1-2; v_call: TRBV29-1; d_call: TRBD1; clone_size: .
cdr3_nt: TGCAGCGTTGAAGATCAAGGCACAGGGAACTATGGCTACACCTTC; cdr3_aa: CSVEDQGTGNYGYTF; cdr3_length: 15; j_call: TRBJ1-2; v_call: TRBV29-1; d_call: .; clone_size: once
cdr3_nt: TGCGCCAGCAGCTTGACAGGGGAAGAGACCCAGTACTTC; cdr3_aa: CASSLTGEETQYF; cdr3_length: 13; j_call: TRBJ2-5; v_call: TRBV5-1; d_call: TRBD1; clone_size: .
cdr3_nt: TGTGCCAGAAGCGCGGACAGGCCTAATGAAAAACTGTTTTTT; cdr3_aa: CARSADRPNEKLFF; cdr3_length: 14; j_call: TRBJ1-4; v_call: TRBV5-3; d_call: TRBD1; clone_size: .
cdr3_nt: TGCGCCAGCAGCCAACCTGTAGGTTACACTGAAGCTTTCTTT; cdr3_aa: CASSQPVGYTEAFF; cdr3_length: 14; j_call: TRBJ1-1; v_call: TRBV4-1; d_call: .; clone_size: .
cdr3_nt: TGTGCCAGCAGTTTACTCAGGGTCTACGAGCAGTACTTC; cdr3_aa: CASSLLRVYEQYF; cdr3_length: 13; j_call: TRBJ2-7; v_call: TRBV28; d_call: .; clone_size: once
cdr3_nt: TGCGCCAGCAGTCGTGAAGCGGGGGCGGAGACCCAGTACTTC; cdr3_aa: CASSREAGAETQYF; cdr3_length: 14; j_call: TRBJ2-5; v_call: TRBV5-1; d_call: TRBD2; clone_size: .
cdr3_nt: TGTGCCAGCAGTTTGGTCCTAGCGGCTCACTACGAGCAGTACTTC; cdr3_aa: CASSLVLAAHYEQYF; cdr3_length: 15; j_call: TRBJ2-7; v_call: TRBV27; d_call: TRBD2; clone_size: .
cdr3_nt: TGTGCCAGCACCTCCGGGACAGGGGGCCTTTTTTACAATGAGCAGTTCTTC; cdr3_aa: CASTSGTGGLFYNEQFF; cdr3_length: 17; j_call: TRBJ2-1; v_call: TRBV5-4; d_call: TRBD1; clone_size: .
cdr3_nt: TGTGCCAGTAGTCCAGGGGTCACCGGGGAGCTGTTTTTT; cdr3_aa: CASSPGVTGELFF; cdr3_length: 13; j_call: TRBJ2-2; v_call: TRBV19; d_call: .; clone_size: .
cdr3_nt: TGTGCCAGTAGCCTGGGACAAGGAGGGGTCGCTTTCTTT; cdr3_aa: CASSLGQGGVAFF; cdr3_length: 13; j_call: TRBJ1-1; v_call: TRBV19; d_call: .; clone_size: .
cdr3_nt: TGTGCCAGCTCACCACAGGCACAGGGCACAGATACGCAGTATTTT; cdr3_aa: CASSPQAQGTDTQYF; cdr3_length: 15; j_call: TRBJ2-3; v_call: TRBV18; d_call: .; clone_size: .
cdr3_nt: TGTGCCAGCAGTTTCAGACAGGGCGCTAGGTATGGCTACACCTTC; cdr3_aa: CASSFRQGARYGYTF; cdr3_length: 15; j_call: TRBJ1-2; v_call: TRBV6-1; d_call: TRBD1; clone_size: .
cdr3_nt: TGTGCCACCACTAGCGGGGGTACAGATACGCAGTATTTT; cdr3_aa: CATTSGGTDTQYF; cdr3_length: 13; j_call: TRBJ2-3; v_call: TRBV10-3; d_call: TRBD2; clone_size: .
cdr3_nt: TGTGCCAGCAGCGTCGCCTCAGGGTACTATGGCTACACCTTC; cdr3_aa: CASSVASGYYGYTF; cdr3_length: 14; j_call: TRBJ1-2; v_call: TRBV7-9; d_call: .; clone_size: .
cdr3_nt: TGTGCCAGCAGTCCCGAGCCAACTAATGAAAAACTGTTTTTT; cdr3_aa: CASSPEPTNEKLFF; cdr3_length: 14; j_call: TRBJ1-4; v_call: TRBV6-5; d_call: .; clone_size: .
cdr3_nt: TGTGCCAGCAGCTTAGCGACACTAGCGGGTGAGCAGTACTTC; cdr3_aa: CASSLATLAGEQYF; cdr3_length: 14; j_call: TRBJ2-7; v_call: TRBV7-9; d_call: TRBD2; clone_size: .
cdr3_nt: TGCGCCAGCAGCGGTACGCGGGGTCGGACTGAAGCTTTCTTT; cdr3_aa: CASSGTRGRTEAFF; cdr3_length: 14; j_call: TRBJ1-1; v_call: TRBV5-1; d_call: .; clone_size: .